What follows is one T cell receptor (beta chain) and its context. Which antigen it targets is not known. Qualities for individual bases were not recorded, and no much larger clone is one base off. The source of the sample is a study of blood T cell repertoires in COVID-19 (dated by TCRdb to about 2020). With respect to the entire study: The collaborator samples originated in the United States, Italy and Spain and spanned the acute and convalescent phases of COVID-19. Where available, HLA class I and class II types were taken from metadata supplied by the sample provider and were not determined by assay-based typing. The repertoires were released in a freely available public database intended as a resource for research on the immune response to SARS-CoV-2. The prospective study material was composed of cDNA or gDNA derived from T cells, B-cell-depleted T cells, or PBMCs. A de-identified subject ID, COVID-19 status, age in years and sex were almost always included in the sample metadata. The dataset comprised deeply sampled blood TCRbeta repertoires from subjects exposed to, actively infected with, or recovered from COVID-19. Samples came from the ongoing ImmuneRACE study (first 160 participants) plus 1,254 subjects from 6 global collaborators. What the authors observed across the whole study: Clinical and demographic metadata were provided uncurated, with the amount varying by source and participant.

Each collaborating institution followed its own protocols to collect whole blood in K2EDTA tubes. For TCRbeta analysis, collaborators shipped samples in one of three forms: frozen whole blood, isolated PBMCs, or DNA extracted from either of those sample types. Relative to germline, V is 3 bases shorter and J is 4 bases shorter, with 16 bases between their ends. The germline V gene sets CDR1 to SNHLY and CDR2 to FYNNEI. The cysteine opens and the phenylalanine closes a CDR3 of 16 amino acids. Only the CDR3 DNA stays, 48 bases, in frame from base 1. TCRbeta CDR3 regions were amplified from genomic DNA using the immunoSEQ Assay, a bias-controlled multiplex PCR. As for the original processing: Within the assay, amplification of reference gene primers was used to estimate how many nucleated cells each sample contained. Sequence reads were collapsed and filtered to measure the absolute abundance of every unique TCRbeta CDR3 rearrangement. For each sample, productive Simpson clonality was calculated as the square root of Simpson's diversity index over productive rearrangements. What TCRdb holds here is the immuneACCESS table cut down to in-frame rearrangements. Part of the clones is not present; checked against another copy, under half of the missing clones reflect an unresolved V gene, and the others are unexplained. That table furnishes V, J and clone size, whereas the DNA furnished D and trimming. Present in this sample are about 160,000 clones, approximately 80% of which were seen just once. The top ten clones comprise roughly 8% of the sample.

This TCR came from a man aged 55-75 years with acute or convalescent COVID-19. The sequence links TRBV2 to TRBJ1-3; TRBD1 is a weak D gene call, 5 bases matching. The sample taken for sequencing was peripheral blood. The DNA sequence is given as TGTGCCAGCAGTGAGGGCAGGCAGGGTCGGGGAAACACCATATATTTT. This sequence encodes CASSEGRQGRGNTIYF.